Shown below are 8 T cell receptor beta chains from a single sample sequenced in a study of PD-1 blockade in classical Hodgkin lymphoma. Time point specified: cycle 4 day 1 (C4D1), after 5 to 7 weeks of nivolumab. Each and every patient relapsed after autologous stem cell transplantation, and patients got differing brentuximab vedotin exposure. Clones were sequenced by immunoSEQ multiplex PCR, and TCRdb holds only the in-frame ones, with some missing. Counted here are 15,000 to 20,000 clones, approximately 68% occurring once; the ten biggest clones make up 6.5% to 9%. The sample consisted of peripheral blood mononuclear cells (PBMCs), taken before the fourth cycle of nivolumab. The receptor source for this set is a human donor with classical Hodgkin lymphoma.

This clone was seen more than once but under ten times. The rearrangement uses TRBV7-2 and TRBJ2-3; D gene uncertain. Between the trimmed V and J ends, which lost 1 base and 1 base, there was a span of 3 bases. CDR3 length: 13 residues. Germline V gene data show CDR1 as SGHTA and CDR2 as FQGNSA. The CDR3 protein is CASSLGRTDTQYF. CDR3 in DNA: TGTGCCAGCAGCTTAGGCCGCACAGATACGCAGTATTTT. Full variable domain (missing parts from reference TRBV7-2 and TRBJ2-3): GAGVSQSPSNKVTEKGKDVELRCDPISGHTALYWYRQSLGQGLEFLIYFQGNSAPDKSGLPSDRFSAERTGGSVSTLTIQRTQQEDSAVYLCASSLGRTDTQYFGPGTRLTVL.

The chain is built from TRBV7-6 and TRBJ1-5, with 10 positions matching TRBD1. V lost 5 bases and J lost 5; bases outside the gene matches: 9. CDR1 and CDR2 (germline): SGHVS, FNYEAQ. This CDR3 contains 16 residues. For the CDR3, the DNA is TGTGCCAGCAGCCCAGGGACAGGGGAGTTCGATCAGCCCCAGCATTTT. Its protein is CASSPGTGEFDQPQHF.

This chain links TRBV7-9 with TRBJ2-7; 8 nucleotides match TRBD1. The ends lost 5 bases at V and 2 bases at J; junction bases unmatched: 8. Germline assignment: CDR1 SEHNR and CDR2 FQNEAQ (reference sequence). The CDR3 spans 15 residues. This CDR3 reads CASSATGTGPYEQYF. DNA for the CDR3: TGTGCCAGCAGCGCCACCGGGACAGGCCCCTACGAGCAGTACTTC.

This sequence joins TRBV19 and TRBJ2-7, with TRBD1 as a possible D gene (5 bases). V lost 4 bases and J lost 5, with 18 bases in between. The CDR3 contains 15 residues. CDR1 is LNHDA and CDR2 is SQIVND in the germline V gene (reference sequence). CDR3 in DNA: TGTGCCAGTAGTAACCCCGGTGTAGGGGTCAACGAGCAGTACTTC. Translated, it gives CASSNPGVGVNEQYF.

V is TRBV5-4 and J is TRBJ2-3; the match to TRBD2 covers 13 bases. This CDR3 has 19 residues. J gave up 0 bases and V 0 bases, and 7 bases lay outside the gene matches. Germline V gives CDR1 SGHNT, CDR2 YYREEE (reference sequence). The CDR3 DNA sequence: TGTGCCAGCAGCTTGGGACTAGCGGGAGGAAGGTCTAGCACAGATACGCAGTATTTT. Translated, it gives CASSLGLAGGRSSTDTQYF. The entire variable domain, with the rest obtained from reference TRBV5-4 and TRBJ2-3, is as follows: ETGVTQSPTHLIKTRGQQVTLRCSSQSGHNTVSWYQQALGQGPQFIFQYYREEENGRGNFPPRFSGLQFPNYSSELNVNALELDDSALYLCASSLGLAGGRSSTDTQYFGPGTRLTVL.

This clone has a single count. The CDR3 region has the DNA TGTGCCAGCAGCTCGACAGCCTCCTACGAGCAGTACTTC. Amino acids: CASSSTASYEQYF. The genes are TRBV7-2 and TRBJ2-7, with a tentative D call TRBD1 (5 bases). Trimming shortened V by 4 bases and J by 0 bases, and 7 bases separated the two germline ends. Looked up from germline, CDR1 is SGHTA and CDR2 is FQGNSA. This CDR3 is 13 amino acids long.

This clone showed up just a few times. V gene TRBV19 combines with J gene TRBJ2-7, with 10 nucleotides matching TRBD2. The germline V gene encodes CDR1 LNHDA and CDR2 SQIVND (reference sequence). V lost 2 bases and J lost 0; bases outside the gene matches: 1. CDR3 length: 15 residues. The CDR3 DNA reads TGTGCCAGTAGTATACTAGCGGGAGACTCCTACGAGCAGTACTTC. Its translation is CASSILAGDSYEQYF.

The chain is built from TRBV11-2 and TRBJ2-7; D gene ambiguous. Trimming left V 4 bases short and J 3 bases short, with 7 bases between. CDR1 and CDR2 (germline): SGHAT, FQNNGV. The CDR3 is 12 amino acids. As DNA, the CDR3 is TGTGCCAGCAGCTCGACTCTCTACGAGCAGTACTTC. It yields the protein CASSSTLYEQYF.